Presented here are 12 T cell receptor beta chains from one specimen sequenced in a study of spatial heterogeneity in lung cancer. The time point is: sample taken at primary tumor resection. Whole RNA was taken from tumor, nontumor lung or frozen PBMC; it was then sequenced unsorted. TCRdb re-called the 5' RACE reads through MiXCR, storing one row per CDR3 protein. The sample has about 92,000 distinct CDR3 sequences, approximately 12% seen once. This specimen consisted of PBMCs, obtained at surgery. These receptors were obtained from a male donor with early-stage non-small cell lung cancer.

On this clonotype: A much bigger clone sits one base away, suggesting this may be a read error. The chain carries TRBV6-5 and TRBJ1-1; D unclear. The CDR3 covers 15 residues. Germline V gives CDR1 MNHEY, CDR2 SVGAGI. The CDR3 loop reads CASSYSRRVNTAAFF. The CDR3 DNA reads TGTGCCAGCAGTTACTCAAGGAGGGTGAACACTGCAGCTTTCTTT.

V usage is TRBV7-2 and J usage is TRBJ1-5; 11 nucleotides line up with TRBD1. Germline lookup yields CDR1 SGHTA and CDR2 FQGNSA. Unmatched junction bases numbered 5, after V lost 6 bases and J lost 4 bases. The length of the CDR3 is 15 residues. The CDR3 DNA reads TGTGCCAGCAGACTGGACAGGGGGCTGAATCAGCCCCAGCATTTT. It translates to CASRLDRGLNQPQHF.

The chain has TRBV6-5 and TRBJ2-3; TRBD2 agrees at 7 bases. CDR1 is MNHEY and CDR2 is SVGAGI in the germline V gene. The CDR3 runs to 15 residues. The V and J ends lost 7 bases and 5 bases, in that order; junction bases with no gene match: 12. The CDR3 here is CASIPGLVVQDTQYF. The CDR3 DNA sequence: TGTGCCAGCATTCCAGGACTAGTCGTACAAGATACGCAGTATTTT.

The chain joins TRBV9 to TRBJ2-3, with D possibly being TRBD1 (5 bases). The V gene lost 3 bases and the J gene lost 3 bases, with 14 bases spanning the gap. There are 15 residues in the CDR3. Germline V gene lookup returns CDR1 SGDLS and CDR2 YYNGEE. CDR3 sequence reads: CASSGALGRTDTQYF. CDR3 nucleotides: TGTGCCAGCAGCGGGGCCCTGGGGCGGACAGATACGCAGTATTTT.

This clonotype was observed many times. The V and J genes are TRBV20-1 and TRBJ2-3, with D possibly matching TRBD1 (6 bases). Germline V lookup: CDR1 DFQATT, CDR2 SNEGSKA (reference sequence). Between the trimmed V and J ends, which lost 0 bases and 3 bases, there was a span of 13 bases. The CDR3 loop spans 15 amino acids. The CDR3 protein is CSARDVDRGTDTQYF. CDR3 DNA: TGCAGTGCTAGAGATGTGGACAGAGGTACAGATACGCAGTATTTT.

There are many counts of this clonotype. The V and J genes are TRBV12-3 or TRBV12-4 and TRBJ1-1; D is undetermined. The germline V and J ends were trimmed by 3 bases and 3 bases, with 8 bases remaining between them. The CDR3 runs 13 residues. In DNA form, the CDR3 reads TGTGCCAGCAGTTTTAGGCGGTACACTGAAGCTTTCTTT. Its protein is CASSFRRYTEAFF.

This clonotype was counted ten times or more. V gene TRBV11-2 combines with J gene TRBJ2-3; D call uncertain. This CDR3 has 15 residues. Germline-derived CDR1 and CDR2 are SGHAT and FQNNGV. V lost 1 base and J 3 bases, leaving 11 bases between the germline ends. CDR3 sequence: CASSLVRSATDTQYF. As DNA, the CDR3 is TGTGCCAGCAGCTTAGTGAGGTCAGCTACAGATACGCAGTATTTT.

In its sample, this clonotype was seen a few times. The chain links TRBV7-9 to TRBJ2-1; 7 nucleotides match TRBD1. The CDR3 is 13 amino acids. Germline CDR1 and CDR2: SEHNR and FQNEAQ (reference sequence). V lost 3 bases to trimming and J lost 6 bases; unmatched junction nucleotides: 2. The CDR3 DNA sequence: TGTGCCAGCAGCTTGACAGGGAGCAATGAGCAGTTCTTC. Protein: CASSLTGSNEQFF.

This chain connects TRBV5-5 to TRBJ2-3; 12 bases match TRBD2. Germline values: CDR1 SGHKS, CDR2 YYEKEE (reference sequence). The junction had 6 bases not matched to a gene; V was cut back by 0 bases and J by 7 bases. The CDR3 runs 16 residues. As DNA, the CDR3 is TGTGCCAGCAGCTTGGCTCTAGCGGGAGGGATGAATACGCAGTATTTT. As protein: CASSLALAGGMNTQYF.

This clonotype has a handful of counts. The J gene is TRBJ2-7, the V gene TRBV7-9, with a tentative D call TRBD2 (6 bases). The germline CDR1 and CDR2 sequences are SEHNR and FQNEAQ (reference sequence). V lost 5 bases and J lost 3, with 11 bases in between. This CDR3 spans 13 amino acids. CDR3: CASSESGDYEQYF. CDR3 DNA: TGTGCCAGCAGCGAGTCGGGGGACTACGAGCAGTACTTC.

V gene TRBV24-1 combines with J gene TRBJ1-5; D not resolved. Trimming took 3 bases from V and 9 from J, leaving 5 bases between them. This CDR3 contains 11 residues. Germline CDR1 reads KGHDR; CDR2 reads SFDVKD. CDR3 sequence: CATSDRGPQHF. CDR3 in DNA: TGTGCCACCAGTGATCGGGGGCCCCAGCATTTT.

The chain has TRBV9 and TRBJ1-5; no clear D gene. Germline V gene lookup returns CDR1 SGDLS and CDR2 YYNGEE. The CDR3 contains 13 residues. Trimming left V 3 bases short and J 4 bases short, with 8 bases between. The CDR3 region has the DNA TGTGCCAGCAGCGACGGCAGGAATCAGCCCCAGCATTTT. This sequence encodes CASSDGRNQPQHF.